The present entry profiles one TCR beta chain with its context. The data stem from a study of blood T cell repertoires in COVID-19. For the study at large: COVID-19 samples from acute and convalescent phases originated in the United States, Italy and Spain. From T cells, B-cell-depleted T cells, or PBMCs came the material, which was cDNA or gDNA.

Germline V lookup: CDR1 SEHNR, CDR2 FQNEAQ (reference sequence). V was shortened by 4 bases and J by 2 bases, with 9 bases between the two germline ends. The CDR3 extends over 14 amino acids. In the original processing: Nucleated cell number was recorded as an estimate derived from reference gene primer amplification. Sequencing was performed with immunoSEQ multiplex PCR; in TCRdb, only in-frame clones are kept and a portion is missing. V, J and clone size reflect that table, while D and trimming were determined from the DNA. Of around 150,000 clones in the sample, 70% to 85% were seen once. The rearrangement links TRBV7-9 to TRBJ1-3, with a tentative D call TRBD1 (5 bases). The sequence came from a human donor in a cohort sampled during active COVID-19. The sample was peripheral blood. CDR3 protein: CASSSPGPGNTIYF. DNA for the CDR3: TGTGCCAGCAGCTCCCCAGGGCCTGGAAACACCATATATTTT.